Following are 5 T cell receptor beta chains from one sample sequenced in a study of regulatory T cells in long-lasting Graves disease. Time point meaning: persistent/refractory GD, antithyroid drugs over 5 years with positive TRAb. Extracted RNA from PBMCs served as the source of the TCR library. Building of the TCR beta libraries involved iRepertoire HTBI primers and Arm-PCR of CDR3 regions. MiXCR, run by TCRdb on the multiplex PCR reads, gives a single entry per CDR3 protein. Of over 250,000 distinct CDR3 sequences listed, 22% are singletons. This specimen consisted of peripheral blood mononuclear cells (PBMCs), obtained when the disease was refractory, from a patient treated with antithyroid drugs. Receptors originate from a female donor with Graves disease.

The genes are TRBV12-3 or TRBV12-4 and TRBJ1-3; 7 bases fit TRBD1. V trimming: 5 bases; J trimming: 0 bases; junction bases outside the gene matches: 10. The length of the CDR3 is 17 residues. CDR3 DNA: TGTGCCAGCAGTCTGTGGACAGGTGCCCTCTCTGGAAACACCATATATTTT. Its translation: CASSLWTGALSGNTIYF.

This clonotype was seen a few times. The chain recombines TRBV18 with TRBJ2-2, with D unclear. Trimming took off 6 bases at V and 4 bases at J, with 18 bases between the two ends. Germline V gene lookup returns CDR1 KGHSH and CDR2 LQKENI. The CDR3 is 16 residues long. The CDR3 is CASSRNFAAITGELFF. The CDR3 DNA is TGTGCCAGCTCCCGTAATTTCGCGGCGATCACCGGGGAGCTGTTTTTT.

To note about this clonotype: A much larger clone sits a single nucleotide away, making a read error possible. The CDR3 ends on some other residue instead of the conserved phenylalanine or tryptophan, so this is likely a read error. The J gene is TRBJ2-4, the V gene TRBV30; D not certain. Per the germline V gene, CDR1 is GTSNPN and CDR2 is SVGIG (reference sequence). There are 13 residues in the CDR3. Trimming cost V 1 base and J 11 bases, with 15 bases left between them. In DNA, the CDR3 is TGTGCCTGGAGTGGGGCAGACGATGGCTTTCAGTACCTC. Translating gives CAWSGADDGFQYL.

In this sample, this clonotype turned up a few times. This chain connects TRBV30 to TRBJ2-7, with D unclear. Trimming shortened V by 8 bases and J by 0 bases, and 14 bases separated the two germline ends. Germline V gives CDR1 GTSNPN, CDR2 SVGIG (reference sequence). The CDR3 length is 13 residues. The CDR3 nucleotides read TGTGCCAGAAACGACGGTGCCTCCTACGAGCAGTACTTC. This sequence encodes CARNDGASYEQYF. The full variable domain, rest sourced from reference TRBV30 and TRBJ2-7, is SQTIHQWPATLVQPVGSPLSLECTVEGTSNPNLYWYRQAAGRGLQLLFYSVGIGQISSEVPQNLSASRPQDRQFILSSKKLLLSDSGFYLCARNDGASYEQYFGPGTRLTVT.

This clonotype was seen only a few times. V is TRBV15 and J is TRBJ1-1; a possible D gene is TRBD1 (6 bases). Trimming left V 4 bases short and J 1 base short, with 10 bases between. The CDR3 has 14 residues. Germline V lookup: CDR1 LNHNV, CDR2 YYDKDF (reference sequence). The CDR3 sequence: CATSNGQQNTEAFF. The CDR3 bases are TGTGCCACCAGCAACGGACAGCAGAACACTGAAGCTTTCTTT.